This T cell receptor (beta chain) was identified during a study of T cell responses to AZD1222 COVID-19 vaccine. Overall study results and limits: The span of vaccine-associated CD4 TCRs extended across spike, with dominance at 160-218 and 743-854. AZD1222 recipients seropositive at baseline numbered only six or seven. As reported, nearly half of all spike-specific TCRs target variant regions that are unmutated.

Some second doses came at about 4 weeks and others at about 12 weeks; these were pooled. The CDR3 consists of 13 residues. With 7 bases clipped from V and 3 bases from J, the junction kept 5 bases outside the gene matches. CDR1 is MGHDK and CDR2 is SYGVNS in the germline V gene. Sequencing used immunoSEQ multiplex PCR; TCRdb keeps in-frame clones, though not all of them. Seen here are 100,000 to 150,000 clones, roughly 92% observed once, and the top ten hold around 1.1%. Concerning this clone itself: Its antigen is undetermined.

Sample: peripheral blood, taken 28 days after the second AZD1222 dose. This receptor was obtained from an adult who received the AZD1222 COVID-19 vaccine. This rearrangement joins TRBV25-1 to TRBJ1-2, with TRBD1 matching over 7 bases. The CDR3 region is CASNSGGYYGYTF. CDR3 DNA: TGTGCCAGCAATTCAGGGGGATACTATGGCTACACCTTC.